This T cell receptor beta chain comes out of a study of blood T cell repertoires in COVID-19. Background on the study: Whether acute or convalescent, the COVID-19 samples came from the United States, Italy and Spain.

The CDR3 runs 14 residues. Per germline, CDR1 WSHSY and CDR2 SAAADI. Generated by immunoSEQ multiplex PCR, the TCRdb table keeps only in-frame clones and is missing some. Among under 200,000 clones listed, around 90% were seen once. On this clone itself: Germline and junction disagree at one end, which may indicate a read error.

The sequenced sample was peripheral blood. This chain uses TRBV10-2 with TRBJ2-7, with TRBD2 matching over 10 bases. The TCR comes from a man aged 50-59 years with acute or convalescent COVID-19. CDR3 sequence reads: CVSKTSGAAYEQYF. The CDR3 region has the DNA TGCGTCAGCAAAACTAGCGGGGCTGCCTACGAGCAGTACTTC.